This T cell receptor beta chain was profiled in a study of T cell repertoires in ileal Crohn's disease. The germline V gene has CDR1 SQVTM and CDR2 ANQGSEA. There are 17 residues in the CDR3. The V end was cut by 3 bases, the J end by 1 base, with 18 bases between. The repertoire was sequenced with immunoSEQ multiplex PCR; TCRdb's copy has only in-frame clones and lacks some. The sample shows almost 5,500 clones, 75% to 85% of them seen only once. The chain employs TRBV29-1 and TRBJ2-2, with D possibly being TRBD1 (6 bases). The material sequenced was ileal tissue. This TCR came from an adult with Crohn's disease. CDR3 sequence (DNA): TGCAGCGTTGACTGCCCAGGGGCCTCACTGAACACCGGGGAGCTGTTTTTT. It codes for CSVDCPGASLNTGELFF.